This T cell receptor (beta chain) stems from a study of identical twins (dated by TCRdb to 2016 to 2017). Looking at the study overall: To test whether fetal clonotypes persist, the study used deep sequencing on TCR alpha and beta repertoires from monozygotic twins, unrelated adults of various ages, and cord blood. To rule out contamination, replicate twin experiments were performed at different times with different library preparation protocols.

The germline V gene supplies CDR1 ENHRY and CDR2 SYGVKD. V lost 11 bases and J lost 5 bases, and the count of bases not matched to a germline gene is 6. The CDR3 starts with the cysteine, ends with the phenylalanine, and has 12 residues. The entry retains the CDR3 DNA only, 36 bases that are in frame from base 1. The study at large found these results: Invariant T cells such as MAIT and iNKT could partly confound zero-insertion analyses, although diverse VJ usage argued against such confounding for most clonotypes. Abundant cord blood beta clonotypes carried fewer insertions; young adult naive repertoires showed a weaker similar trend, while memory repertoires showed none. Out-of-frame TCR alpha sequences shared between twins showed an excess of low generation-probability sequences compared with coincidental sharing between unrelated individuals. Because the same donors could not be followed over many years, the conclusions depended on cross-sectional statistical analysis. The excess sharing between twins in beta out-of-frame sequences was weaker because fewer shared sequences reduced the signal-to-noise ratio. Out-of-frame TCR alpha sharing in monozygotic twins was systematically underestimated by recombination models, whereas sharing between unrelated individuals was in agreement with the recombination models.

Every donor was a healthy Caucasian. The twin cohort comprised three pairs of female monozygotic twins, all aged roughly 18 to 29 years. The RNA used for TCR libraries was isolated from peripheral blood mononuclear cells. Library creation used 5' RACE. Sequencing used an Illumina HiSeq 2000. A universal primer binding site was introduced by template switching, and a unique molecular identifier was present in the final cDNA, enabling accurate counting of TCR cDNA molecules. Specific primers in the conserved constant-segment region were used to synthesize first-strand cDNA for the TCR alpha and beta chains. Each cDNA library was double barcoded, with a SMART-Mk sample barcode plus Illumina barcodes, to control for contamination. Two successive PCR steps introduced TruSeq adapter sequences along with Illumina sample barcodes. The TCR alpha and beta cDNA libraries were sequenced on the Illumina HiSeq platform using custom primers. The authors' analysis ran thus. Unique molecular identifiers were extracted from raw reads with MiGEC, and CDR3 positions were determined with MiXCR. Recombination models were inferred per individual with the repgenHMM and IGoR tools using an EM algorithm. Shared clonotype analysis was performed with the tcR package in R, normalizing sharing by the product of cloneset sizes. To study raw recombination free of thymic and clonal selection effects, out-of-frame nonproductive sequences were analyzed. TCRdb's own reprocessing of the public reads used fastp at Q25 and MiXCR and kept productive beta chains. Each CDR3 protein gets just one entry, which takes the most common genes and DNA from the rows behind it. TCRdb, not the original authors, processed these V and J calls. Present in this sample are fewer than 900,000 distinct CDR3 sequences, 15% to 20% of which were seen just once. Of the sample, about an eighth falls within the top ten clones.

This clonotype was found a few times. Its antigen remains unidentified. No clone much larger than this one lies a single base away; base qualities are absent. These data are also associated with another study on T cells expressing NK-cell markers. The second study reports: Three sorted T-cell subsets (CD3+CD56+NKG2C+, CD3+CD56+NKG2C- and CD3+CD56-NKG2C+) from fewer than 10 donors had their TCR beta-chain repertoires profiled. Among the eight sequenced donors, seven were HCMV-seropositive and one was HCMV-seronegative. In several experiments an anti-gammadeltaTCR antibody was added to restrict sorting to alphabetaTCR-expressing T cells. For roughly six donors, the dominant CD3+CD56+NKG2C+ clonotypes were among the top 10 CD8+ clonotypes and accounted for 1.0-7.0% of CD8+ T cells. Those dominant clonotypes were again the most abundant among CD3+CD56-NKG2C+ cells in a handful of donors, at roughly 25-65%. Whether the expanded NKG2C-expressing T cell clones were specific for HCMV antigens remained unclear. All eight donors whose samples were sequenced were randomly selected healthy volunteers, three of them men and five women. To determine HCMV serostatus, a commercial ELISA kit was used to detect HCMV-specific IgG in serum. For roughly 6 donors, bulk peripheral blood T-cell repertoires were also sequenced from unsorted PBMC. MIGEC handled demultiplexing of the reads and grouping by UMI, while MiTCR was used to assemble and quantify clonotypes. To remove erroneous sequences, TCR cDNA sequences were retained only when supported by two or more reads. The tcR package was used for downstream repertoire analysis, and clonotypes were matched between fractions using CDR3 nucleotide sequence together with V segment. VDJmatch was used to annotate antigen specificity against VDJdb, with one amino acid substitution in CDR3 permitted.

The source of this sequence is a woman under 30 in good health. The rearrangement combines TRBV10-3 with TRBJ2-7; 10 bases in the junction line up with TRBD1. Specimen: PBMCs. The CDR3: CALRTGGDEQYF. The DNA sequence is given as TGTGCCCTCCGGACAGGGGGGGACGAGCAGTACTTC.